This entry lists 19 T cell receptor beta chains sequenced from one sample in a study of response to subunit inactivated influenza vaccine (dated by TCRdb to the late 2010s). This specimen's time point label, interpreted: 40 to 45 days after influenza vaccine administration. Libraries were built with RT-PCR. The sequencer listed for this sample is Illumina HiSeq 2500. TCRdb's own reprocessing of the public reads used fastp at Q25 and MiXCR and kept productive beta chains. Every entry covers one CDR3 protein and lists the most common genes and DNA from its rows. Present in this sample are fewer than 700,000 distinct CDR3 sequences, roughly 13% of which were seen just once. The ten largest clones take up around 13% of the sample. The sequencing used PBMCs from blood, collected roughly 48 days after vaccination. Receptor source: a man aged 50 or older who received an inactivated influenza vaccine. Donor details come from another sample of the same person, matched by shared clones.

This chain uses TRBV3-1 with TRBJ2-5, with 9 bases lining up with TRBD2. The CDR3 totals 16 residues. The V segment lost 1 base and the J segment 3 bases; nucleotides outside the gene matches: 6. Per germline, CDR1 LGHDT and CDR2 YNNKEL (reference sequence). The CDR3 sequence is CASSQGTASGEETQYF. Here the CDR3 DNA reads TGTGCCAGCAGCCAAGGCACGGCTAGCGGGGAAGAGACCCAGTACTTC.

This clonotype was observed a handful of times. The chain recombines TRBV18 with TRBJ2-3, with unresolved D. The ends were cut back, 0 bases at V and 1 base at J, with 8 bases in the middle. Germline CDR1 and CDR2: KGHSH and LQKENI. The CDR3 has 15 amino acids. In DNA form, the CDR3 reads TGTGCCAGCTCACCACCGGCAGGAGGCACAGATACGCAGTATTTT. Protein: CASSPPAGGTDTQYF. The full variable domain, its missing parts supplied by reference TRBV18 and TRBJ2-3, is NAGVMQNPRHLVRRRGQEARLRCSPMKGHSHVYWYRQLPEEGLKFMVYLQKENIIDESGMPKERFSAEFPKEGPSILRIQQVVRGDSAAYFCASSPPAGGTDTQYFGPGTRLTVL.

V is TRBV20-1 and J is TRBJ2-1; D is possibly TRBD2 (5 bases). Trimming took 3 bases from V and 1 from J, leaving 13 bases between them. Germline CDR1 is DFQATT and CDR2 is SNEGSKA (reference sequence). CDR3 length: 15 amino acids. For the CDR3, the DNA is TGCAGTGCTAGCAAAGGGAGAGGATCCTACAATGAGCAGTTCTTC. Translated: CSASKGRGSYNEQFF.

This clonotype showed up just a few times. This chain links TRBV19 with TRBJ1-5, with D unresolved. This CDR3 comprises 14 residues. Per germline, CDR1 LNHDA and CDR2 SQIVND (reference sequence). V lost 3 bases and J lost 7, with 13 bases in between. CDR3: CASSMSGPQQPQHF. The DNA for the CDR3 is TGTGCCAGTAGTATGTCTGGGCCTCAACAGCCCCAGCATTTT.

Only a few counts were recorded for this clonotype. The V and J genes are TRBV6-2 or TRBV6-3 and TRBJ1-1; D not resolved. Germline CDR1 is MNHEY and CDR2 is SVGEGT. This CDR3 has 13 residues. The ends were cut back, 6 bases at V and 1 base at J, with 9 bases in the middle. CDR3 nucleotides: TGTGCCAGCAGGACAACAGCGAACACTGAAGCTTTCTTT. It yields the protein CASRTTANTEAFF.

This rearrangement joins TRBV19 to TRBJ1-5; D gene ambiguous. This CDR3 is built from 13 residues. Trimming removed 2 bases at V and 6 bases at J, with 8 bases between. Germline CDR1 is LNHDA and CDR2 is SQIVND (reference sequence). The CDR3 sequence: CASSIIEGQPQHF. The CDR3 DNA sequence: TGTGCCAGTAGTATAATTGAGGGTCAGCCCCAGCATTTT.

J is TRBJ1-2 and V is TRBV15, with a weak D call TRBD1 (6 bases). V was shortened by 9 bases and J by 1 base, with 12 bases between the two germline ends. Looked up from germline, CDR1 is LNHNV and CDR2 is YYDKDF (reference sequence). The CDR3 has 13 residues. The CDR3 loop is CATSGDHNYGYTF. As DNA, the CDR3 is TGTGCCACATCAGGGGATCATAACTATGGCTACACCTTC.

The V call is TRBV12-3 or TRBV12-4, the J call TRBJ2-5; D perhaps matches TRBD2 (6 bases). The V end was cut by 4 bases, the J end by 1 base, with 10 bases between. The length of the CDR3 is 14 residues. CDR3 in amino acids: CASSWRVGQETQYF. The CDR3 DNA reads TGTGCCAGCAGTTGGAGGGTGGGCCAAGAGACCCAGTACTTC.

This clonotype was seen a handful of times. This sequence joins TRBV21-1 and TRBJ1-4; TRBD1 is the table's D call and was not checked against the DNA. TRBV21-1 is a pseudogene segment. This CDR3 comprises 16 residues. The CDR3 DNA is TGTGCCAGCAGCGCCCAACCGGGAGACCGTAATGAAAAACTGTTTTTT. Translating gives CASSAQPGDRNEKLFF.

This clonotype was seen many times. V is TRBV5-1 and J is TRBJ2-1; D is unresolved. CDR3 length: 16 residues. The germline CDR1 and CDR2 sequences are SGHRS and YFSETQ. V lost 5 bases to trimming and J lost 3 bases, with 18 bases between them. CDR3 in DNA: TGCGCCAGCAGTTTTCCCTTGGCCAGAGACTACAATGAGCAGTTCTTC. It is translated as CASSFPLARDYNEQFF.

This chain uses TRBV20-1 with TRBJ1-1; unclear D gene. Deletions cut 5 bases from V and 6 bases from J, with 10 bases between. CDR1 is DFQATT and CDR2 is SNEGSKA in the germline V gene (reference sequence). This CDR3 is built from 11 residues. The CDR3 loop reads CSAPTRPEAFF. The CDR3 DNA follows: TGCAGTGCTCCGACCCGACCTGAAGCTTTCTTT.

This clonotype was observed a handful of times. J is TRBJ2-7 and V is TRBV5-4; TRBD2 matches at 12 bases. The CDR3 loop spans 18 amino acids. Germline CDR1 SGHNT, CDR2 YYREEE (reference sequence). V lost 0 bases and J lost 4; bases outside the gene matches: 11. This chain's CDR3 is CASSLDPGTSGRIYEQYF. The CDR3 DNA is TGTGCCAGCAGCTTGGACCCCGGCACTAGCGGGAGGATTTACGAGCAGTACTTC.

This clonotype was counted only a few times. This chain uses TRBV29-1 with TRBJ2-1, with D perhaps matching TRBD2 (5 bases). The ends were cut back, 0 bases at V and 3 bases at J, with 6 bases in the middle. The CDR3 has 13 residues. Germline CDR1 and CDR2: SQVTM and ANQGSEA. The CDR3 is CSVEDTSYNEQFF. For the CDR3, the DNA is TGCAGCGTTGAAGATACTAGCTACAATGAGCAGTTCTTC.

This clonotype was picked up a small number of times. The chain carries TRBV19 and TRBJ2-1; 13 bases match TRBD2. V was clipped by 7 bases and J by 9 bases; unmatched bases: 9. This CDR3 is 15 amino acids long. Germline CDR1 and CDR2: LNHDA and SQIVND (reference sequence). The CDR3 reads CASTIGLAGVSEQFF. CDR3 nucleotides: TGTGCCAGTACCATTGGACTAGCGGGAGTTAGTGAGCAGTTCTTC.

This chain joins TRBV9 and TRBJ2-7; 10 positions match TRBD1. V was clipped by 0 bases and J by 2 bases; unmatched bases: 2. Germline V gene sequence: CDR1 SGDLS, CDR2 YYNGEE. The CDR3 is made up of 15 amino acids. This chain's CDR3 is CASSVAGTGAYEQYF. The CDR3 bases are TGTGCCAGCAGCGTAGCCGGGACAGGGGCCTACGAGCAGTACTTC.

This clonotype occurred many times. The V gene is TRBV6-1, the J gene TRBJ2-7; D perhaps matches TRBD2 (6 bases). Germline V gene data show CDR1 as MNHNS and CDR2 as SASEGT. The CDR3 extends over 16 amino acids. V was cut by 5 bases and J by 0 bases, with 17 bases left in between. The CDR3 spells CASSPPGRRASYEQYF. The DNA for the CDR3 is TGTGCCAGCAGTCCGCCTGGGCGGAGGGCCTCCTACGAGCAGTACTTC.

The V call is TRBV7-2, the J call TRBJ1-1, with 8 bases lining up with TRBD1. Germline lookup yields CDR1 SGHTA and CDR2 FQGNSA. The ends lost 8 bases at V and 0 bases at J; junction bases unmatched: 8. The CDR3 loop spans 15 amino acids. The CDR3 region is CASGPDRVMNTEAFF. The DNA for the CDR3 is TGTGCCAGCGGACCGGACAGGGTCATGAACACTGAAGCTTTCTTT.

This clonotype was detected many times. The genes are TRBV7-3 and TRBJ2-1; TRBD2 matches at 10 bases. The germline V gene has CDR1 SGHTA and CDR2 FQGTGA. V shed 9 bases and J 14 bases; nucleotides not matched to a gene: 10. The CDR3 is 12 amino acids. This CDR3 reads CASGTGAGGKFF. DNA of the CDR3: TGTGCCAGTGGGACAGGAGCGGGAGGGAAGTTCTTC.

This clonotype was picked up a small number of times. V and J are TRBV25-1 and TRBJ2-1; 7 bases agree with TRBD2. The germline CDR1 and CDR2 sequences are MGHDK and SYGVNS. With V trimmed by 1 base and J by 9 bases, 9 bases remained unmatched. CDR3 length equals 15 residues. CDR3 DNA sequence: TGTGCCAGCAGTGAATTAGAGGGAGGGCCCGGTGAGCAGTTCTTC. This translates into CASSELEGGPGEQFF.